This T cell receptor beta chain was recovered during a study of blood T cell repertoires in COVID-19. Study summary: Acute and convalescent COVID-19 specimens originated in the United States, Italy and Spain. From T cells, B-cell-depleted T cells, or PBMCs came the material, which was cDNA or gDNA.

Authors' methods: Amplification of reference gene primers was used by the study to estimate nucleated cell counts. TCRdb keeps only in-frame clones here, not all; method: immunoSEQ multiplex PCR. V, J and clone size were drawn from that table, and D and trimming were deduced from the DNA. The sample shows nearly 25,000 clones, 82% of them seen only once. V was pared by 6 bases and J by 6 bases, with 7 bases of the junction left unmatched. CDR3 length: 13 amino acids. CDR1 and CDR2 from the germline V gene are MNHEY and SVGEGT. This clone was found once. The specimen was peripheral blood. The V gene is TRBV6-2 or TRBV6-3, the J gene TRBJ2-7; 8 bases map to TRBD2. The sequence was collected from a human donor in a cohort sampled during active COVID-19. DNA of the CDR3: TGTGCCAGCAGCAAAATCCGGGGGGGCGAGCAGTACTTC. It specifies CASSKIRGGEQYF.